Following are 20 T cell receptor beta chains from one sample sequenced in a study of T cells after posttransplantation cyclophosphamide (dated by TCRdb to 2016 to 2018). Libraries came from the immunoSEQ multiplex PCR assay. As stored in TCRdb, this immuneACCESS dataset retains in-frame rearrangements with V and J assigned. A fraction of the clones does not appear; measured against another copy, unresolved V genes explain less than half of the discrepancy, and the remainder lacks a known reason. A total of over 15,000 clones appear in this sample, about 85% of them only once. Clones ranked in the top ten supply 25% to 30% of the sample. The control cohort was approximately eleven patients given myeloablative marrow transplants with methotrexate plus a calcineurin inhibitor, sampled 1 year after transplant. This specimen consisted of PBMCs, obtained after allogeneic stem cell transplant with calcineurin inhibitor and methotrexate. Source of these receptors: a female patient between 18 and 35 years old who received an allogeneic stem cell transplant from an unrelated donor, was CMV-positive, and had acute and chronic GVHD. After transplantation, some T cells may belong to the graft donor instead of the recipient.

The V gene is TRBV30, the J gene TRBJ2-3, with TRBD2 identical over 7 bases. In germline, CDR1 is GTSNPN, CDR2 SVGIG (reference sequence). V trimming: 1 base; J trimming: 2 bases; junction bases outside the gene matches: 3. CDR3 size: 14 residues. CDR3 sequence (DNA): TGTGCCTGGAGTGGGGGACTAATCACAGATACGCAGTATTTT. Translated: CAWSGGLITDTQYF.

V usage is TRBV19 and J usage is TRBJ2-6; D might be TRBD2 (5 bases). Per germline, CDR1 LNHDA and CDR2 SQIVND (reference sequence). Trimming stripped 2 bases from V and 4 bases from J, with 9 bases between. The CDR3 sequence is 15 residues long. The chain's CDR3 is CASSIRVAGANVLTF. The CDR3 DNA follows: TGTGCCAGTAGTATACGGGTAGCGGGGGCCAACGTCCTGACTTTC.

V gene TRBV6-5 combines with J gene TRBJ2-3; D gene unclear. V lost 2 bases to trimming and J lost 2 bases, with 11 bases between them. This CDR3 has 15 amino acids. Germline V gene sequence: CDR1 MNHEY, CDR2 SVGAGI. CDR3 protein: CASSYGQAITDTQYF. CDR3 bases: TGTGCCAGCAGTTACGGGCAGGCGATCACAGATACGCAGTATTTT.

The J gene is TRBJ2-7, the V gene TRBV30; 7 positions agree with TRBD1. The CDR3 has 13 residues. The V segment lost 5 bases and the J segment 3 bases; nucleotides outside the gene matches: 7. Germline V gives CDR1 GTSNPN, CDR2 SVGIG (reference sequence). CDR3 nucleotides: TGTGCCTGGTCCCGGGACAGCCTCTACGAGCAGTACTTC. Its protein product is CAWSRDSLYEQYF.

The gene calls are TRBV7-9 and TRBJ1-1; 8 bases match TRBD1. V lost 2 bases to trimming and J lost 1 base; unmatched junction nucleotides: 6. This CDR3 region has 16 residues. Germline V CDR1 and CDR2: SEHNR, FQNEAQ (reference sequence). CDR3 sequence: CASSLPTGTGNTEAFF. CDR3 DNA sequence: TGTGCCAGCAGCTTACCGACCGGGACAGGGAACACTGAAGCTTTCTTT.

The genes are TRBV6-6 and TRBJ2-2, with 8 bases matching TRBD1. The germline V gene encodes CDR1 MNHNY and CDR2 SVGAGI (reference sequence). With V trimmed by 6 bases and J by 4 bases, 4 bases remained unmatched. The CDR3 loop spans 14 amino acids. This chain's CDR3 is CASRGTGFTGELFF. The CDR3 nucleotides are TGTGCCAGCAGAGGGACAGGCTTCACCGGGGAGCTGTTTTTT.

The gene calls are TRBV7-8 and TRBJ2-7; 9 bases line up with TRBD2. V lost 1 base, J lost 3 bases, and 7 bases stayed unmatched. The germline gives CDR1 SGHVS, CDR2 FQNEAQ. The CDR3 totals 16 residues. The CDR3 loop is CASSLEGGRAVYEQYF. Written as DNA, the CDR3 is TGTGCCAGCAGCTTAGAAGGCGGGAGGGCCGTCTACGAGCAGTACTTC. Drawing the rest from reference TRBV7-8 and TRBJ2-7, the complete variable domain is GAGVSQSPRYKVAKRGQDVALRCDPISGHVSLFWYQQALGQGPEFLTYFQNEAQLDKSGLPSDRFFAERPEGSVSTLKIQRTQQEDSAVYLCASSLEGGRAVYEQYFGPGTRLTVT.

This clone was detected a few times. The chain carries TRBV28 and TRBJ1-2; 9 positions match TRBD1. V shed 4 bases and J 4 bases; nucleotides not matched to a gene: 7. Germline lookup yields CDR1 MDHEN and CDR2 SYDVKM. The CDR3 has 15 amino acids. The CDR3 is CASSSRDRESYGYTF. The CDR3 bases are TGTGCCAGCAGTTCTCGGGACAGGGAATCCTATGGCTACACCTTC.

This chain joins TRBV10-2 and TRBJ2-1; 13 bases map to TRBD2. Trimming cost V 11 bases and J 7 bases; bases outside gene matches: 8. The germline gives CDR1 WSHSY, CDR2 SAAADI. The CDR3 spans 14 residues. CDR3 nucleotide sequence: TGCGCCGTGGGAGGACTAGCGGGAGCGAATGAGCAGTTCTTC. It yields the protein CAVGGLAGANEQFF.

J is TRBJ2-7 and V is TRBV15; 10 positions match TRBD2. CDR3 length: 16 amino acids. Per germline, CDR1 LNHNV and CDR2 YYDKDF (reference sequence). V dropped 3 bases and J dropped 5; count of bases not matched to a gene: 10. In DNA form, the CDR3 reads TGTGCCACCAGCAGCCCACTAGCGGGAAGTAGGAACGAGCAGTACTTC. Translated: CATSSPLAGSRNEQYF.

The V and J genes are TRBV28 and TRBJ2-5, with D perhaps matching TRBD1 (5 bases). Trimming took off 1 base at V and 4 bases at J, with 10 bases between the two ends. There are 14 residues in the CDR3. Germline CDR1 is MDHEN and CDR2 is SYDVKM. The CDR3 protein is CASSLLGPGETQYF. The CDR3 DNA sequence: TGTGCCAGCAGTTTATTGGGGCCTGGAGAGACCCAGTACTTC. The complete variable domain, with remaining parts taken from reference TRBV28 and TRBJ2-5, reads DVKVTQSSRYLVKRTGEKVFLECVQDMDHENMFWYRQDPGLGLRLIYFSYDVKMKEKGDIPEGYSVSREKKERFSLILESASTNQTSMYLCASSLLGPGETQYFGPGTRLLVL.

This clone showed up just a few times. The V call is TRBV19, the J call TRBJ1-2, with TRBD1 identical over 8 bases. Per the germline V gene, CDR1 is LNHDA and CDR2 is SQIVND (reference sequence). V dropped 8 bases and J dropped 4; count of bases not matched to a gene: 9. The CDR3 extends over 14 amino acids. As DNA, the CDR3 is TGTGCCAGTCAACCAGGGGGCAGAAGCTATGGCTACACCTTC. The encoded protein is CASQPGGRSYGYTF.

CDR3 amino acids: CASSLNGFGTGYTGELFF. In DNA form, the CDR3 reads TGTGCCAGTAGTCTAAATGGGTTCGGGACAGGGTACACCGGGGAGCTGTTTTTT. The chain joins TRBV19 to TRBJ2-2; TRBD1 matches 9 bases. The germline CDR1 and CDR2 sequences are LNHDA and SQIVND (reference sequence). With 5 bases clipped from V and 3 bases from J, the junction kept 13 bases outside the gene matches. The CDR3 runs to 18 residues. The complete variable domain, with remaining parts taken from reference TRBV19 and TRBJ2-2, reads DGGITQSPKYLFRKEGQNVTLSCEQNLNHDAMYWYRQDPGQGLRLIYYSQIVNDFQKGDIAEGYSVSREKKESFPLTVTSAQKNPTAFYLCASSLNGFGTGYTGELFFGEGSRLTVL.

The V and J genes are TRBV15 and TRBJ2-1; 8 nucleotides align to TRBD1. Germline V CDR1 and CDR2: LNHNV, YYDKDF (reference sequence). V shed 0 bases, J shed 3 bases, and the junction held 10 bases outside the gene matches. CDR3 length: 18 amino acids. In DNA, the CDR3 is TGTGCCACCAGCAGAGATCGAGCCCGGGACAGGATCTACAATGAGCAGTTCTTC. It specifies CATSRDRARDRIYNEQFF.

The chain has TRBV28 and TRBJ1-4; D not certain. Germline V CDR1 and CDR2: MDHEN, SYDVKM. The CDR3 runs 12 residues. V gave up 6 bases and J gave up 5 bases, with 7 bases separating them. The DNA for the CDR3 is TGTGCCAGCAGGCCGGGGAATGAAAAACTGTTTTTT. This translates into CASRPGNEKLFF.

The chain couples TRBV29-1 to TRBJ2-7; TRBD2 is a possible D gene (5 bases). The CDR3 runs to 13 residues. Trimming pared 2 bases from V and 3 bases from J, leaving 11 bases between. Germline CDR1 and CDR2: SQVTM and ANQGSEA. CDR3 nucleotides: TGCAGCGTTGAAACCGGAAGCGGCTACGAGCAGTACTTC. This translates into CSVETGSGYEQYF.

The chain recombines TRBV7-2 with TRBJ1-1; D might be TRBD1 (6 bases). Trimming took 6 bases from V and 0 from J, leaving 17 bases between them. This CDR3 spans 16 amino acids. Germline V gives CDR1 SGHTA, CDR2 FQGNSA. CDR3 residues: CASRDTGMGMNTEAFF. In nucleotides, the CDR3 is TGTGCCAGCAGAGATACAGGGATGGGTATGAACACTGAAGCTTTCTTT.

The chain employs TRBV27 and TRBJ2-7; the match to TRBD2 covers 9 bases. The V gene end was trimmed by 0 bases and the J gene end by 6 bases; junction bases not matched to a gene: 12. This CDR3 region has 17 residues. The germline gives CDR1 MNHEY, CDR2 SMNVEV (reference sequence). The chain's CDR3 is CASSLSPAREGGIEQYF. The CDR3 bases are TGTGCCAGCAGTTTATCTCCGGCGCGGGAGGGAGGAATCGAGCAGTACTTC.

The CDR3 protein is CASRKTGTAISEQYF. CDR3 coding DNA: TGTGCCAGCAGAAAAACCGGGACAGCTATTTCCGAGCAGTACTTC. The genes are TRBV6-5 and TRBJ2-5; 7 nucleotides agree with TRBD1. TRBJ2-7 explains the end of the DNA better; the J call may be wrong. Germline CDR1 is MNHEY and CDR2 is SVGAGI. This CDR3 region has 15 residues.

J is TRBJ2-2 and V is TRBV18; 9 bases are a match to TRBD1. Trimming took 3 bases from V and 1 from J; bases not matched to a gene: 3. This CDR3 is 16 amino acids long. The germline CDR1 and CDR2 sequences are KGHSH and LQKENI. Written as DNA, the CDR3 is TGTGCCAGCTCACCCTTGGACAGGGGGAACACCGGGGAGCTGTTTTTT. Translated: CASSPLDRGNTGELFF.